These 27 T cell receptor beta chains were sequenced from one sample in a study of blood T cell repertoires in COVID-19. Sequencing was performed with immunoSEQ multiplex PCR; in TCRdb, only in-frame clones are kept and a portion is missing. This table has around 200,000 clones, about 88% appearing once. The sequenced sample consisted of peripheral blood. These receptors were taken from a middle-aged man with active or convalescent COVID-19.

CDR3 protein: CASSFSRGAQAAEQFF. In DNA form, the CDR3 reads TGTGCCAGCAGTTTTTCGCGGGGGGCCCAGGCGGCTGAGCAGTTCTTC. The chain recombines TRBV27 with TRBJ2-1, with 8 bases matching TRBD2. In germline, CDR1 is MNHEY, CDR2 SMNVEV (reference sequence). The CDR3 has 16 residues. V trimming: 3 bases; J trimming: 9 bases; junction bases outside the gene matches: 13.

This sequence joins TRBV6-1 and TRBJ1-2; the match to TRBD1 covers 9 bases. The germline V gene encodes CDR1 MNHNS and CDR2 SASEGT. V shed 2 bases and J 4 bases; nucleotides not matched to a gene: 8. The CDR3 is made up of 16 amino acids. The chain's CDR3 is CASSELGGQGAYGYTF. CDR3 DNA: TGTGCCAGCAGTGAACTCGGGGGACAGGGCGCCTATGGCTACACCTTC.

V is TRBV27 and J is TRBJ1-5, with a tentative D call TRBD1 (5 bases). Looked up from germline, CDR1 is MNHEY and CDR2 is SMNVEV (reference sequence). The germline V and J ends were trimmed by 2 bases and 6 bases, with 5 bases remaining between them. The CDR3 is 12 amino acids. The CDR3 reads CASSLQGQPQHF. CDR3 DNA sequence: TGTGCCAGCAGTTTACAGGGTCAGCCCCAGCATTTT.

Here the CDR3 reads CAISESTGSYEQYF. CDR3 DNA: TGTGCCATCAGTGAGTCGACAGGGAGCTACGAGCAGTACTTC. The chain combines TRBV10-3 with TRBJ2-7; 7 bases agree with TRBD1. CDR1 and CDR2 from the germline V gene are ENHRY and SYGVKD. V dropped 0 bases and J dropped 3; count of bases not matched to a gene: 2. The CDR3 is 14 residues long.

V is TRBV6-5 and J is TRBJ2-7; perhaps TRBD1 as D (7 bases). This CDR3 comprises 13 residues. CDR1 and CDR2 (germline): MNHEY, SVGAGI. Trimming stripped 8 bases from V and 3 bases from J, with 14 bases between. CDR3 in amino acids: CASGRQGGYEQYF. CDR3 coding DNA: TGTGCCAGCGGACGACAGGGAGGCTACGAGCAGTACTTC.

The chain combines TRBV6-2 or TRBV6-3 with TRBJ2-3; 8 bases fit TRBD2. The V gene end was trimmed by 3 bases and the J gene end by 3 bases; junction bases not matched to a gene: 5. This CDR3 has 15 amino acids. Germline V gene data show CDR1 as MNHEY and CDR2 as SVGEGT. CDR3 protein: CASSYGTSRTDTQYF. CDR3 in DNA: TGTGCCAGCAGTTATGGGACTAGTAGAACAGATACGCAGTATTTT.

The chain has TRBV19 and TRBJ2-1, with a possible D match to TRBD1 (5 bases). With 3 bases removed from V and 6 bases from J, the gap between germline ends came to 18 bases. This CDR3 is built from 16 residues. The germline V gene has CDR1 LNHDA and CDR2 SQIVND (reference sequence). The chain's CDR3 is CASSIWSQGRSNEQFF. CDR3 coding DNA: TGTGCCAGTAGTATCTGGAGTCAGGGAAGGAGCAATGAGCAGTTCTTC.

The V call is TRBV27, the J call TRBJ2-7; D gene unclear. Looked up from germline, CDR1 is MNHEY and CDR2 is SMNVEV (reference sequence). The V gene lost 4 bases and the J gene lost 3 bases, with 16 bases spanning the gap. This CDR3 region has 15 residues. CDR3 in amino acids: CASSSRPGVDYEQYF. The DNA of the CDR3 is TGTGCCAGCAGTTCCCGACCGGGTGTCGACTACGAGCAGTACTTC.

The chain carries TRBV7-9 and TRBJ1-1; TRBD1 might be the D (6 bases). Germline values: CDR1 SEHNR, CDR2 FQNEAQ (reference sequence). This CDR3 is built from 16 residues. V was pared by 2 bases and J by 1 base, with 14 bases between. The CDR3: CASSLPTGPQNTEAFF. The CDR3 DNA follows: TGTGCCAGCAGCTTACCCACAGGGCCCCAGAACACTGAAGCTTTCTTT.

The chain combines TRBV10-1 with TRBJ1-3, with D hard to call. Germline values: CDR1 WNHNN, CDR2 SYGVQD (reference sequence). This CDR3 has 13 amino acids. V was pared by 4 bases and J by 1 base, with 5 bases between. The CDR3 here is CASSANSGNTIYF. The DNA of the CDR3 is TGCGCCAGCAGTGCCAATTCTGGAAACACCATATATTTT.

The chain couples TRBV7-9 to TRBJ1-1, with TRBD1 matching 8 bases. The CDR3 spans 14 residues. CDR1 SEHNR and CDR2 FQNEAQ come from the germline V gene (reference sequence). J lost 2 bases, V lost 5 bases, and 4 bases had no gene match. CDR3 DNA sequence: TGTGCCAGCAGCGCACAGGGGGGTAACACTGAAGCTTTCTTT. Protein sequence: CASSAQGGNTEAFF.

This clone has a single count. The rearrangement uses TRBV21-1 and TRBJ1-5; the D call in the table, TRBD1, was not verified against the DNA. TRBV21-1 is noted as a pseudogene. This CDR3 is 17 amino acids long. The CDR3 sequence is CASSKEWWDSHNQPQHF. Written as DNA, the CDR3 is TGTGCCAGCAGCAAAGAATGGTGGGACAGCCACAATCAGCCCCAGCATTTT.

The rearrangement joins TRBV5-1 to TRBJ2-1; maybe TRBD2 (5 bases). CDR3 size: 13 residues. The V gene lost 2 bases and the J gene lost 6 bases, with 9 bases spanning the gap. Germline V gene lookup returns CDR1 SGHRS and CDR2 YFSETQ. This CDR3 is CASSFEGSNEQFF. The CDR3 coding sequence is TGCGCCAGCAGCTTCGAGGGCTCCAATGAGCAGTTCTTC. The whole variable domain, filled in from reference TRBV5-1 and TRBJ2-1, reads KAGVTQTPRYLIKTRGQQVTLSCSPISGHRSVSWYQQTPGQGLQFLFEYFSETQRNKGNFPGRFSGRQFSNSRSEMNVSTLELGDSALYLCASSFEGSNEQFFGPGTRLTVL.

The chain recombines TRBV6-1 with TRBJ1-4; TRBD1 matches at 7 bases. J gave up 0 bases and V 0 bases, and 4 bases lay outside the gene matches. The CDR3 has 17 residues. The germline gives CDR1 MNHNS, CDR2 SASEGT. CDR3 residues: CASSEARGTTTNEKLFF. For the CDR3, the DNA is TGTGCCAGCAGTGAAGCCAGGGGGACCACAACTAATGAAAAACTGTTTTTT.

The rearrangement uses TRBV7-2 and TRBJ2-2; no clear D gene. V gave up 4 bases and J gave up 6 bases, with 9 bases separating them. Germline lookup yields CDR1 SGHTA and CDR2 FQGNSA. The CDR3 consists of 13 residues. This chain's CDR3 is CASSSPTPGELFF. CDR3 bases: TGTGCCAGCAGCTCCCCTACTCCCGGGGAGCTGTTTTTT.

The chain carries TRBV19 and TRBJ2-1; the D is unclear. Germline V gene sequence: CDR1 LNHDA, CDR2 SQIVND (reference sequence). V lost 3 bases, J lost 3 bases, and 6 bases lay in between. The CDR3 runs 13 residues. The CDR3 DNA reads TGTGCCAGTAGTATTGGCAGCTACAATGAGCAGTTCTTC. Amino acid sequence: CASSIGSYNEQFF.

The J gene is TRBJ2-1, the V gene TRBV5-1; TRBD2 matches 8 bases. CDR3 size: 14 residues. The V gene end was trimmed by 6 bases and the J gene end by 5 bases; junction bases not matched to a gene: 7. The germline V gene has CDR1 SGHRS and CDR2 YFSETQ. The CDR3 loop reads CASNGLAGDNEQFF. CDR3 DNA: TGCGCCAGCAATGGGCTAGCGGGTGACAATGAGCAGTTCTTC.

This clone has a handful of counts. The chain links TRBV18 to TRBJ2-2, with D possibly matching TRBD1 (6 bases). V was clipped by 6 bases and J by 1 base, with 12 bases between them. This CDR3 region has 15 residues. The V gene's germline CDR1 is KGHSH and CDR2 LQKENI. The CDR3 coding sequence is TGTGCCAGCTCCCCCGGCAGGGGGAACACCGGGGAGCTGTTTTTT. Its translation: CASSPGRGNTGELFF.

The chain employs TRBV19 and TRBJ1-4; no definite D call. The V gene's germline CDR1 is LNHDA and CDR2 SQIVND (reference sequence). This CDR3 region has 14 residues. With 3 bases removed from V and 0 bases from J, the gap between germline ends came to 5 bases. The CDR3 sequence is CASSIYATNEKLFF. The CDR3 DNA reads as TGTGCCAGTAGTATCTATGCAACTAATGAAAAACTGTTTTTT.

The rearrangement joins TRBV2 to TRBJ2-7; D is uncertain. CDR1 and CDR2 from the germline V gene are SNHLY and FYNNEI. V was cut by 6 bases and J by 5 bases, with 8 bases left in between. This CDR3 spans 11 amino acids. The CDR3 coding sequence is TGTGCCAGCAGCTATGAAAACGAGCAGTACTTC. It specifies CASSYENEQYF.

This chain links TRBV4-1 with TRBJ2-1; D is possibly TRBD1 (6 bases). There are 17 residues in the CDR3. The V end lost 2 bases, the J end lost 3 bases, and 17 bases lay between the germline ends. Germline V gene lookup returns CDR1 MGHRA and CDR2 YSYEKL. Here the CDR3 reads CASSQTRGQQDYNEQFF. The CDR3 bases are TGCGCCAGCAGCCAAACTAGGGGACAACAGGACTACAATGAGCAGTTCTTC.

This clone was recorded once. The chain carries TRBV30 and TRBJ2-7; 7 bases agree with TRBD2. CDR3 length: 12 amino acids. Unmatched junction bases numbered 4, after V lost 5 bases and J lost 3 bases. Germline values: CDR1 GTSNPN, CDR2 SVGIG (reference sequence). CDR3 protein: CAWGGLNYEQYF. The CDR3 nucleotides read TGTGCCTGGGGGGGACTAAACTACGAGCAGTACTTC.

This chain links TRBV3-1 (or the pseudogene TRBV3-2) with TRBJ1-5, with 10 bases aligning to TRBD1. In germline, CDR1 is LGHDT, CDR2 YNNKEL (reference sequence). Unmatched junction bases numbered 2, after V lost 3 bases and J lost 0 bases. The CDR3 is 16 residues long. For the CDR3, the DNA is TGTGCCAGCAGCCAGGGGACAGGGGTTAGCAATCAGCCCCAGCATTTT. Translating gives CASSQGTGVSNQPQHF.

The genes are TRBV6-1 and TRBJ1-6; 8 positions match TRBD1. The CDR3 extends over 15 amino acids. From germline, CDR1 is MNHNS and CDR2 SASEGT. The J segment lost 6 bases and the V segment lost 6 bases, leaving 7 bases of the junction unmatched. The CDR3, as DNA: TGTGCCAGCAGCAAAACCGGGACAGGTAATTCACCCCTCCACTTT. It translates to CASSKTGTGNSPLHF.

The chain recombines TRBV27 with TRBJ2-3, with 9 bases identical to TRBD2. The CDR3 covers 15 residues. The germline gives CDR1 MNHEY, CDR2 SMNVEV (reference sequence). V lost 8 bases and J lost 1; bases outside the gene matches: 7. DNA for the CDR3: TGTGCCAGCGGGGTGGCTAGCGGGGGCACAGATACGCAGTATTTT. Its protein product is CASGVASGGTDTQYF.

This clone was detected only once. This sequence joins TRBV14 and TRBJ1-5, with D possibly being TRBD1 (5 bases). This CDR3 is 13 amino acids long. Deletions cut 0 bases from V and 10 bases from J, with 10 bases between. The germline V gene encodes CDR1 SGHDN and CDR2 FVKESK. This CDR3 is CASSQDLRGPQHF. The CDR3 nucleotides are TGTGCCAGCAGCCAAGATTTAAGGGGACCCCAGCATTTT.

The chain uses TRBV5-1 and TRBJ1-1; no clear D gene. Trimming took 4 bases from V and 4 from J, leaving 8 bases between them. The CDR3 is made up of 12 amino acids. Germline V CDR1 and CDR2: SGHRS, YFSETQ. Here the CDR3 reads CASSPPGTEAFF. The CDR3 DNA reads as TGCGCCAGCAGCCCCCCGGGCACTGAAGCTTTCTTT.